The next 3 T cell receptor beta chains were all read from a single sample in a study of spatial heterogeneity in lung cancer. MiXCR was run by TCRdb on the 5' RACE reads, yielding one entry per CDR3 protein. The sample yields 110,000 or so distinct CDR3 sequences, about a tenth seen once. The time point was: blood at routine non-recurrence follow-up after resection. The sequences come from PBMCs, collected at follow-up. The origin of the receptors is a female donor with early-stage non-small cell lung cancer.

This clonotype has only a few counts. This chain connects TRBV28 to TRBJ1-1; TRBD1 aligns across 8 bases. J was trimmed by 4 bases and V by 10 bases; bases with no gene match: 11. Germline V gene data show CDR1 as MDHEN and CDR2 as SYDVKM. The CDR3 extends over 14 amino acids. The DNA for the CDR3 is TGTGCCACTACTGAACAGGGGGGGAGCACTGAAGCTTTCTTT. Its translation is CATTEQGGSTEAFF.

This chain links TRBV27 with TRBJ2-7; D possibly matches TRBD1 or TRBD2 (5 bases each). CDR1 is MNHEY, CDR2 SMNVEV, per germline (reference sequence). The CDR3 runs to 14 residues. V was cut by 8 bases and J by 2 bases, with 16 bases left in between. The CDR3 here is CASPWGSRTYEQYV. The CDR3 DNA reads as TGTGCCAGCCCTTGGGGGTCCAGGACCTACGAGCAGTACGTC.

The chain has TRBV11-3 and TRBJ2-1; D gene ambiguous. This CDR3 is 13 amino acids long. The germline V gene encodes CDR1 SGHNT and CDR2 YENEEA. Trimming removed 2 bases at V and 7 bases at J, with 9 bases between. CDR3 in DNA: TGTGCCAGCAGCTTATACCTGGGTAATGAGCAGTTCTTC. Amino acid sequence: CASSLYLGNEQFF.